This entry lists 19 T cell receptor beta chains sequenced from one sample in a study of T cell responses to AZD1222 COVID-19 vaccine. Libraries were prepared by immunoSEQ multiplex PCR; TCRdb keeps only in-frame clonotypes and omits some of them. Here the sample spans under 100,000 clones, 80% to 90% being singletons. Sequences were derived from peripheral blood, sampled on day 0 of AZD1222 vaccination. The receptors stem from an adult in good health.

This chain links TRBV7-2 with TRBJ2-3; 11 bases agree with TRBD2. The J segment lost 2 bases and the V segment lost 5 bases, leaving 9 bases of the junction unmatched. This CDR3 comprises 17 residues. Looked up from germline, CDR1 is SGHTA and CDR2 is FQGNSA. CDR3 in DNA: TGTGCCAGCAGCCCCCGTAGCGGGAGGGGCTTCACAGATACGCAGTATTTT. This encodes CASSPRSGRGFTDTQYF. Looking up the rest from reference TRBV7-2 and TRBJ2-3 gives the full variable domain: GAGVSQSPSNKVTEKGKDVELRCDPISGHTALYWYRQSLGQGLEFLIYFQGNSAPDKSGLPSDRFSAERTGGSVSTLTIQRTQQEDSAVYLCASSPRSGRGFTDTQYFGPGTRLTVL.

The CDR3 nucleotides are TGTGCCAGCAGCCAGGCCCCGACACTGAACACTGAAGCTTTCTTT. Protein product: CASSQAPTLNTEAFF. J is TRBJ1-1 and V is TRBV3-1 (or the pseudogene TRBV3-2); D unclear. Trimming stripped 3 bases from V and 0 bases from J, with 11 bases between. Looked up from germline, CDR1 is LGHDT and CDR2 is YNNKEL (reference sequence). CDR3 size: 15 residues.

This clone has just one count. The CDR3 coding sequence is TGTGCCAGCAGTTTTGGTGGGACAGGGGGCTATGGCTACACCTTC. Its protein product is CASSFGGTGGYGYTF. The chain couples TRBV28 to TRBJ1-2; 11 nucleotides line up with TRBD1. V trimming: 3 bases; J trimming: 4 bases; junction bases outside the gene matches: 4. Germline-derived CDR1 and CDR2 are MDHEN and SYDVKM. The CDR3 has 15 residues.

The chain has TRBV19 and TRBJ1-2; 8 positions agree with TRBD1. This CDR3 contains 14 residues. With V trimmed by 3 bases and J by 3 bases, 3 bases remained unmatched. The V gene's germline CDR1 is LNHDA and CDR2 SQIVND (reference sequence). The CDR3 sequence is CASSIQGADYGYTF. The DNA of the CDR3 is TGTGCCAGTAGTATCCAGGGGGCAGACTATGGCTACACCTTC.

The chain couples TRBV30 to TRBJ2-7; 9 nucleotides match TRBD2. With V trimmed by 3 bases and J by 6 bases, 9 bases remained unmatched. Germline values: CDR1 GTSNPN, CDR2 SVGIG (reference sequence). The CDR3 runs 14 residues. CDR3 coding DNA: TGTGCCTGGAGAGCGGTAGCGGGAGCCTCCGAGCAGTACTTC. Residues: CAWRAVAGASEQYF.

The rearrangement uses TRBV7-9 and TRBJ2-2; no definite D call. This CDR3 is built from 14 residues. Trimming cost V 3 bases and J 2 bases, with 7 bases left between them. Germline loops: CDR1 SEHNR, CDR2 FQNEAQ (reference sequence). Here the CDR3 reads CASSFLANTGELFF. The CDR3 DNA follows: TGTGCCAGCAGCTTTTTGGCAAACACCGGGGAGCTGTTTTTT.

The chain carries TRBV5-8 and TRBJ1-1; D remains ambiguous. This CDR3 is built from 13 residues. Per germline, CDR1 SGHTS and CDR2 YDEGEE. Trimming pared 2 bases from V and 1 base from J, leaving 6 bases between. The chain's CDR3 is CASSLESNTEAFF. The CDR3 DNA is TGTGCCAGCAGCTTAGAATCGAACACTGAAGCTTTCTTT.

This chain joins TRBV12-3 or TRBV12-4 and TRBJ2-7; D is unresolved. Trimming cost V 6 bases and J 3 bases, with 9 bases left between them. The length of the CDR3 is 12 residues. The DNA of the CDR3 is TGTGCCAGCAGCCTTGAGTTCTACGAGCAGTACTTC. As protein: CASSLEFYEQYF.

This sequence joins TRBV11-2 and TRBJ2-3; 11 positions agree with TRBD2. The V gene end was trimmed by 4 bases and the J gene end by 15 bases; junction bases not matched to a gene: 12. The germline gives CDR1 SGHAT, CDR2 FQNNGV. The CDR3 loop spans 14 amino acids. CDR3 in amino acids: CASSSTPTSGNSYF. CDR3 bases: TGTGCCAGCAGCTCCACGCCGACTAGCGGGAACTCTTATTTT.

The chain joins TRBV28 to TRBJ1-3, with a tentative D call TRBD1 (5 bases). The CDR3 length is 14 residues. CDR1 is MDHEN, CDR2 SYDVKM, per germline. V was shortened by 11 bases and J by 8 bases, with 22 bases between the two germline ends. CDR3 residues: CAGAGATDPYTIYF. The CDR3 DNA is TGTGCCGGGGCCGGCGCAACCGACCCTTACACCATATATTTT.

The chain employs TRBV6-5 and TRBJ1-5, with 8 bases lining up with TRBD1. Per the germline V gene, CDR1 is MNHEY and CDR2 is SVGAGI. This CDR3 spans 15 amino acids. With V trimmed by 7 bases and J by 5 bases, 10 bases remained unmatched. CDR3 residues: CASILSGTGDQPQHF. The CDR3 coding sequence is TGTGCCAGCATACTATCCGGGACAGGTGATCAGCCCCAGCATTTT.

The CDR3 bases are TGCAGCGTTGAAGCTGGGGGGATTTATGGCTACACCTTC. This sequence encodes CSVEAGGIYGYTF. The rearrangement joins TRBV29-1 to TRBJ1-2; D may be TRBD1 (5 bases). Germline lookup yields CDR1 SQVTM and CDR2 ANQGSEA. V was cut by 1 base and J by 5 bases, with 11 bases left in between. CDR3 length equals 13 residues.

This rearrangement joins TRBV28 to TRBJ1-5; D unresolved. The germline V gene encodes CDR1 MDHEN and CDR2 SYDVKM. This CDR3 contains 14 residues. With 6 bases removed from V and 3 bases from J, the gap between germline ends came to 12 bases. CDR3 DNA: TGTGCCAGCAGACGATCATCACCCAATCAGCCCCAGCATTTT. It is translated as CASRRSSPNQPQHF.

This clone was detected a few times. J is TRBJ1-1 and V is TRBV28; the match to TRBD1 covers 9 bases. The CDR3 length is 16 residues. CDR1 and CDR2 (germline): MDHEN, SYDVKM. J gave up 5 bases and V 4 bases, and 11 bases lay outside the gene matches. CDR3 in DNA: TGTGCCAGCAGTTACCAGACAGGGGGTGTGAGGACTGAAGCTTTCTTT. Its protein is CASSYQTGGVRTEAFF.

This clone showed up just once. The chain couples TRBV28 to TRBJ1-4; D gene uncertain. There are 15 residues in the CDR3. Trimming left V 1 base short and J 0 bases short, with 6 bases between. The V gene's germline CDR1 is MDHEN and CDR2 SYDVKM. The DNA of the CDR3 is TGTGCCAGCAGTTTATTAATTGCAACTAATGAAAAACTGTTTTTT. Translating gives CASSLLIATNEKLFF.

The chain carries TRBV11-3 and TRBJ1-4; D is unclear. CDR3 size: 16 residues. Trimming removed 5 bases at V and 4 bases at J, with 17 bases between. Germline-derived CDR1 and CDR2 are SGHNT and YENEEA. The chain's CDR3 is CASSPRDPESNEKLFF. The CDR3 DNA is TGTGCCAGCAGCCCCCGCGATCCAGAGAGTAATGAAAAACTGTTTTTT.

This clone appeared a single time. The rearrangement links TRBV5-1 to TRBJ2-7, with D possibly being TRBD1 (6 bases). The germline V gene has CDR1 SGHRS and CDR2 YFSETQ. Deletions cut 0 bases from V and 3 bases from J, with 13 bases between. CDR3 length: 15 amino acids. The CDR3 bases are TGCGCCAGCAGCTTGGGGCGGACAGAGATCTACGAGCAGTACTTC. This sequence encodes CASSLGRTEIYEQYF.

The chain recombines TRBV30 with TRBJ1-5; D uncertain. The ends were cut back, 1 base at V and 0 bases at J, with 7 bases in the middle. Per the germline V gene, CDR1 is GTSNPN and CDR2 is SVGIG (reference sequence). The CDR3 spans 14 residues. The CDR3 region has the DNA TGTGCCTGGAGTGGCGGCCGTAGCAATCAGCCCCAGCATTTT. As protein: CAWSGGRSNQPQHF.

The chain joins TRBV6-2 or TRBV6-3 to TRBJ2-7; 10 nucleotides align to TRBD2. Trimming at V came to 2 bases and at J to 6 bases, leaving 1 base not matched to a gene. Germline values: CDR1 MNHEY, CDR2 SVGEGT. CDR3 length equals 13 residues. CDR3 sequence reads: CASSYSGRVEQYF. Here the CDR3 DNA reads TGTGCCAGCAGTTACAGCGGGAGGGTCGAGCAGTACTTC.